This entry concerns a single TCR beta chain. The entry originates in a study of blood T cell repertoires in COVID-19. CDR3 size: 15 residues. Germline V CDR1 and CDR2: SGDLS, YYNGEE. V was shortened by 4 bases and J by 0 bases, with 11 bases between the two germline ends. Assay used: immunoSEQ multiplex PCR; TCRdb lists only in-frame clones, some missing. The sample yields fewer than 150,000 clones, about 87% seen once. This receptor was identified in an older woman with acute or convalescent COVID-19. The chain recombines TRBV9 with TRBJ1-3; a possible D gene is TRBD1 (5 bases). Specimen: peripheral blood. CDR3 sequence reads: CASSSLDTSGNTIYF. DNA of the CDR3: TGTGCCAGCAGCTCATTGGACACCTCTGGAAACACCATATATTTT.